What follows describes a single T cell receptor (beta chain). These data come from a study of Ad26.COV2.S vaccination and SARS-CoV-2 variants. Germline lookup yields CDR1 SGHTA and CDR2 FQGTGA. The V end lost 1 base, the J end lost 0 bases, and 12 bases lay between the germline ends. This CDR3 contains 16 residues. Treatment defined: about 20 received Ad26.COV2.S at low or high dose, single or two shots; several received placebo; per-sample allocation not given. Sampling took place 63 days after the first vaccine or placebo injection. Clones were sequenced by immunoSEQ multiplex PCR, and TCRdb holds only the in-frame ones, with some missing. This table holds under 250,000 clones, around 90% found once.

This sequence joins TRBV7-3 and TRBJ1-2; D unclear. The sequencing here drew on peripheral blood, taken in a trial of Ad26.COV2.S vaccine versus placebo. The receptor was derived from a person between 18 and 60 years old who received the Ad26.COV2.S COVID-19 vaccine or a placebo. This CDR3 reads CASSLKGPPSNYGYTF. CDR3 sequence (DNA): TGTGCCAGCAGCTTAAAGGGTCCGCCGTCTAACTATGGCTACACCTTC.